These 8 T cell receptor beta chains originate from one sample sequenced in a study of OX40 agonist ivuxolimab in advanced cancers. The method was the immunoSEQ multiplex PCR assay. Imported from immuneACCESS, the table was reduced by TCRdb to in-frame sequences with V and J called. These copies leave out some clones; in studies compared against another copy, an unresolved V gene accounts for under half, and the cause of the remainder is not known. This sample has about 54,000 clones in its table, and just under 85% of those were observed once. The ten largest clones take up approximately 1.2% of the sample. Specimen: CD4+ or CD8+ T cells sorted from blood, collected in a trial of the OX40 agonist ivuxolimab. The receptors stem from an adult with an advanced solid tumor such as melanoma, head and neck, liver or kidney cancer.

The CDR3 DNA reads as TGTGCCTGGGGGGAACAGGGGAGACAGCCCCAGCATTTT. This encodes CAWGEQGRQPQHF. J is TRBJ1-5 and V is TRBV30, with 7 bases identical to TRBD1. The CDR3 contains 13 residues. From germline, CDR1 is GTSNPN and CDR2 SVGIG (reference sequence). V lost 5 bases to trimming and J lost 7 bases; unmatched junction nucleotides: 8.

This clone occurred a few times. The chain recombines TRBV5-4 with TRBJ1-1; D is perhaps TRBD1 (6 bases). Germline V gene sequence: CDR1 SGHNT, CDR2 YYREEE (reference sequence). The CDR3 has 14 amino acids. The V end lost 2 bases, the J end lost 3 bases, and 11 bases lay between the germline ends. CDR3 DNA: TGTGCCAGCAGCTTAGCGGCAGGGGACACTGAAGCTTTCTTT. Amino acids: CASSLAAGDTEAFF.

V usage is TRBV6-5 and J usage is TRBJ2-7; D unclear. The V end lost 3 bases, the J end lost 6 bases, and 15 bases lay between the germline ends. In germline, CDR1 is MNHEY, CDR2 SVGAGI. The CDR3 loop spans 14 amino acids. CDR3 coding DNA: TGTGCCAGCAGTTATTCTCCATCGACTGCCGAGCAGTACTTC. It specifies CASSYSPSTAEQYF.

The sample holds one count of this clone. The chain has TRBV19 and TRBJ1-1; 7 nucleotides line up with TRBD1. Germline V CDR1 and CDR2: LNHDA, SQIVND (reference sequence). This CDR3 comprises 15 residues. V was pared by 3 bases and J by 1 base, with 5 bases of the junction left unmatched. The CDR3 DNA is TGTGCCAGTAGTATTCAGGGACAGCAGAACACTGAAGCTTTCTTT. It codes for CASSIQGQQNTEAFF.

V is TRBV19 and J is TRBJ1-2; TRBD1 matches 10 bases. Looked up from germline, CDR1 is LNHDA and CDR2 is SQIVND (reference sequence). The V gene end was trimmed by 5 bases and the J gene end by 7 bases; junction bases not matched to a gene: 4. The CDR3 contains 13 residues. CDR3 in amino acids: CASSPGTGAGYTF. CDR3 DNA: TGTGCCAGTAGTCCCGGGACAGGGGCTGGCTACACCTTC.

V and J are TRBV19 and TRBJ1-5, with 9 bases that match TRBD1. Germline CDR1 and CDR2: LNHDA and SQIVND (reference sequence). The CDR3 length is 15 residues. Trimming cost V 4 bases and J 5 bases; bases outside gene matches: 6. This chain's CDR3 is CASSRDRGDDQPQHF. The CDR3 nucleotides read TGTGCCAGTAGTAGAGACAGGGGGGACGATCAGCCCCAGCATTTT.

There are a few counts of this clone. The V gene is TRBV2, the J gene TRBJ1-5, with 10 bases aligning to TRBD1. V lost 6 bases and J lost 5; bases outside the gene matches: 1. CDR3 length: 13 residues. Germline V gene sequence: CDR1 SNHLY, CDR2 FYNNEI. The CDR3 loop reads CASRGTGDQPQHF. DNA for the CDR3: TGTGCCAGCAGAGGGACAGGGGATCAGCCCCAGCATTTT. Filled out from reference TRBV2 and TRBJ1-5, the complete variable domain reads EPEVTQTPSHQVTQMGQEVILRCVPISNHLYFYWYRQILGQKVEFLVSFYNNEISEKSEIFDDQFSVERPDGSNFTLKIRSTKLEDSAMYFCASRGTGDQPQHFGDGTRLSIL.

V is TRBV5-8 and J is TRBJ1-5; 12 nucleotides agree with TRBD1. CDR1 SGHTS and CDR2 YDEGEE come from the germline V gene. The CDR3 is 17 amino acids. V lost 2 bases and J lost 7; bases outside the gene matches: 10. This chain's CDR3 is CASSFLYGTGGWQPQHF. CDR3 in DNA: TGTGCCAGCAGCTTCCTTTACGGGACAGGGGGCTGGCAGCCCCAGCATTTT.